Listed here are 14 T cell receptor beta chains from one sample, sequenced in a study of CD8+CD57+ T cells in acquired aplastic anemia. Investigators profiled TCR beta VDJ and CDR3 from genomic DNA template. TCRdb fed the reads into MiXCR, producing one record per CDR3 protein. This table holds some 220,000 distinct CDR3 sequences, 34% found once. The specimen was sorted CD4+, CD8+, or CD8+CD57+ T cells (not recorded which) from PBMCs. The receptor set was obtained from a human donor in good health, serving as a control.

This clonotype was observed many times. The rearrangement links TRBV7-2 to TRBJ2-5; TRBD2 is a possible D gene (6 bases). CDR1 SGHTA and CDR2 FQGNSA come from the germline V gene. The CDR3 totals 13 residues. The V end lost 1 base, the J end lost 9 bases, and 12 bases lay between the germline ends. The CDR3 DNA is TGTGCCAGCAGCTTAGAAGCTAGCGCGGCCCAGTACTTC. Its translation: CASSLEASAAQYF.

V gene TRBV15 combines with J gene TRBJ2-7; D is unclear. Germline loops: CDR1 LNHNV, CDR2 YYDKDF (reference sequence). This CDR3 has 14 residues. V gave up 3 bases and J gave up 3 bases, with 12 bases separating them. For the CDR3, the DNA is TGTGCCACCAGCAGCGAGACCTATGGCTACGAGCAGTACTTC. The encoded protein is CATSSETYGYEQYF.

This clonotype was seen ten or more times. J is TRBJ2-5 and V is TRBV20-1; 7 bases are a match to TRBD1. From germline, CDR1 is DFQATT and CDR2 SNEGSKA (reference sequence). J gave up 2 bases and V 7 bases, and 4 bases lay outside the gene matches. There are 12 residues in the CDR3. The CDR3 region has the DNA TGCAGTGTCGGGACAGCACAAGAGACCCAGTACTTC. Protein: CSVGTAQETQYF.

This clonotype was detected many times. The chain joins TRBV7-3 to TRBJ1-2; TRBD1 agrees at 7 bases. The CDR3 covers 15 residues. With V trimmed by 0 bases and J by 6 bases, 7 bases remained unmatched. CDR1 and CDR2 (germline): SGHTA, FQGTGA. The CDR3 spells CASSLTGGAENGYTF. DNA of the CDR3: TGTGCCAGCAGCTTAACAGGGGGCGCTGAAAATGGCTACACCTTC.

This sequence joins TRBV6-2 or TRBV6-3 and TRBJ1-2; the D is unclear. The CDR3 runs 13 residues. V was clipped by 0 bases and J by 6 bases, with 8 bases between them. Germline values: CDR1 MNHEY, CDR2 SVGEGT. CDR3 coding DNA: TGTGCCAGCAGTTACTCGGGGTTGAATGGCTACACCTTC. Its protein is CASSYSGLNGYTF.

The rearrangement joins TRBV2 to TRBJ1-2; D remains unclear. This CDR3 has 10 residues. CDR1 and CDR2 (germline): SNHLY, FYNNEI. Deletions cut 7 bases from V and 5 bases from J, with 5 bases between. This chain's CDR3 is CASKSYGYTF. The CDR3 nucleotides read TGTGCCAGCAAGAGTTATGGCTACACCTTC.

Concerning this clonotype itself: One end of the junction does not line up with germline, which may come from a read error. This sequence joins TRBV6-4 and TRBJ2-7; perhaps TRBD2 as D (5 bases). This CDR3 is built from 15 residues. CDR1 is MRHNA, CDR2 SNTAGT, per germline. The CDR3 DNA reads TGTGCCAGCAGGGACTCACGACGCGGCTCCTACGAGCAGTACTTC. Translating it yields CASRDSRRGSYEQYF.

This clonotype was seen repeatedly, ten times or more. The V and J genes are TRBV29-1 and TRBJ1-2; D gene unclear. CDR1 is SQVTM, CDR2 ANQGSEA, per germline. Between the trimmed V and J ends, which lost 5 bases and 4 bases, there was a span of 14 bases. The CDR3 runs 13 residues. The CDR3 reads CSVPPRVFYGYTF. The CDR3 DNA reads as TGCAGCGTTCCTCCCCGGGTCTTCTATGGCTACACCTTC.

This clonotype was found a few times. The V gene is TRBV5-1, the J gene TRBJ2-5; 8 bases are a match to TRBD2. Germline-derived CDR1 and CDR2 are SGHRS and YFSETQ. The length of the CDR3 is 14 residues. J was trimmed by 5 bases and V by 4 bases; bases with no gene match: 7. The CDR3 coding sequence is TGCGCCAGCAGCCCGGGACTAGTGGGGGAGACCCAGTACTTC. This codes for CASSPGLVGETQYF.

This chain joins TRBV13 and TRBJ1-1; TRBD1 matches at 7 bases. Germline lookup yields CDR1 PRHDT and CDR2 FYEKMQ (reference sequence). The trim removed 5 bases at V and 0 bases at J, leaving 9 bases unmatched. The CDR3 sequence is 16 residues long. CDR3 residues: CASSPTVDRVNTEAFF. The CDR3 nucleotides read TGTGCCAGCAGCCCTACAGTCGACAGGGTGAACACTGAAGCTTTCTTT.

Comment on this clonotype: Given a much more abundant clone one base away, this may be a read error. The rearrangement joins TRBV25-1 to TRBJ2-7, with D possibly TRBD2 on 5 matching bases. The CDR3 length is 13 residues. In germline, CDR1 is MGHDK, CDR2 SYGVNS. This CDR3 is CARSLLTSYEQYF. The CDR3 nucleotides read TGTGCCCGCAGCTTACTCACTAGCTACGAGCAGTACTTC.

The chain joins TRBV6-1 to TRBJ1-5, with a possible D match to TRBD1 (6 bases). Deletions cut 6 bases from V and 1 base from J, with 16 bases between. The CDR3 runs to 16 residues. Germline-derived CDR1 and CDR2 are MNHNS and SASEGT. CDR3 bases: TGTGCCAGCAGGAATGTGGAGGGGGGCAGCAATCAGCCCCAGCATTTT. It is translated as CASRNVEGGSNQPQHF.

This clonotype was observed many times. The chain joins TRBV2 to TRBJ1-6; D ambiguous. Deletions cut 4 bases from V and 5 bases from J, with 12 bases between. The germline gives CDR1 SNHLY, CDR2 FYNNEI. This CDR3 is built from 15 residues. The CDR3 protein is CASSGDGVHNSPLHF. DNA for the CDR3: TGTGCCAGCAGTGGCGATGGGGTGCATAATTCACCCCTCCACTTT.

This clonotype was detected many times. The V and J genes are TRBV7-2 and TRBJ2-7; D is possibly TRBD1 (5 bases). The length of the CDR3 is 14 residues. Trimming left V 6 bases short and J 5 bases short, with 17 bases between. CDR1 SGHTA and CDR2 FQGNSA come from the germline V gene. This chain's CDR3 is CASRRSDSLHEQYF. Written as DNA, the CDR3 is TGTGCCAGCAGACGGAGTGACAGCCTCCACGAGCAGTACTTC. Looking up the rest from reference TRBV7-2 and TRBJ2-7 gives the full variable domain: GAGVSQSPSNKVTEKGKDVELRCDPISGHTALYWYRQSLGQGLEFLIYFQGNSAPDKSGLPSDRFSAERTGGSVSTLTIQRTQQEDSAVYLCASRRSDSLHEQYFGPGTRLTVT.